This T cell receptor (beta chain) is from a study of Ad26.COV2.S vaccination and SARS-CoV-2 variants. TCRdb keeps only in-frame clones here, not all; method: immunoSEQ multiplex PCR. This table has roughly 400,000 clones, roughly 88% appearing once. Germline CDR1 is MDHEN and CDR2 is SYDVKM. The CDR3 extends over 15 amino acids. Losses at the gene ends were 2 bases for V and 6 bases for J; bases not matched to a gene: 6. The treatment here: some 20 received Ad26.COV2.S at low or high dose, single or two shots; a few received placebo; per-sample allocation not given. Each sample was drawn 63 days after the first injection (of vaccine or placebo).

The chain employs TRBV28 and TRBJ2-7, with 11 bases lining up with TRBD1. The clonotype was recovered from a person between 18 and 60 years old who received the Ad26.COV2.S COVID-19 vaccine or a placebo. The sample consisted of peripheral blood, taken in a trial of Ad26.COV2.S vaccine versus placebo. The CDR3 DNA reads TGTGCCAGCAGTTTAAGGGACAGGGGGATCGGCGAGCAGTACTTC. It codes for CASSLRDRGIGEQYF.